These 20 T cell receptor beta chains were sequenced from one sample in a study of T cells in women clearing cervical HPV infection. Produced via immunoSEQ multiplex PCR; TCRdb's table is partial and in-frame only. The sample has around 39,000 clones; the top ten hold around 3.5%. Specimen: blood buffy coat. The receptors were gathered from a woman between 18 and 69 years old with a cervical HPV16 infection that either progressed to CIN3+ or cleared (not recorded which).

Concerning this clone itself: The read ends 3 residues early relative to the CDR3; the germline J gene fills the gap. This chain joins TRBV2 and TRBJ2-5; D remains unclear. Per the germline V gene, CDR1 is SNHLY and CDR2 is FYNNEI. The CDR3 covers 12 residues. V shed 2 bases and J shed 3 bases, with 4 bases lying between them. CDR3 DNA (partial): TGTGCCAGCAGTGAACAGAAAGAGACC. Translation gives CASSEQKET. The whole CDR3 sequence reads CASSEQKETQYF.

As regards this clone: Coverage ceases 3 residues before the CDR3 finishes, and the germline J gene fills in the end. This chain joins TRBV10-3 and TRBJ1-3; maybe TRBD1 (5 bases). The CDR3 spans 15 residues. V was cut by 1 base and J by 0 bases, with 7 bases left in between. Germline V CDR1 and CDR2: ENHRY, SYGVKD. CDR3: CAISELGGSGNTIYF. CDR3 DNA (partial): TGTGCCATCAGTGAGTTGGGGGGCTCTGGAAACACC.

A remark on this clone: The read falls 3 residues short of the CDR3 end, and the missing part is taken from the germline J gene. The chain carries TRBV4-1 and TRBJ1-1; D remains ambiguous. This CDR3 region has 13 residues. V was pared by 4 bases and J by 4 bases, with 10 bases between. Germline V lookup: CDR1 MGHRA, CDR2 YSYEKL. The CDR3 reads CASSLVGLTEAFF. The part of the CDR3 DNA that was read is TGCGCCAGCAGCCTAGTCGGACTCACTGAA.

In regard to this clone: The read ends 3 residues shy of where the CDR3 ends; the end is completed using the germline J gene. The genes are TRBV9 and TRBJ2-3; tentatively, D is TRBD1 (5 bases). CDR1 SGDLS and CDR2 YYNGEE come from the germline V gene. V was shortened by 4 bases and J by 0 bases, with 9 bases between the two germline ends. CDR3 size: 14 residues. Incomplete CDR3 DNA: TGTGCCAGCAGCCCCAGGGAAAGCACAGATACG. Translated, it gives CASSPRESTDT. The entire CDR3 protein reads CASSPRESTDTQYF.

On this clone: With the read ending 3 residues before the CDR3 end, the germline J gene is used to fill in that end. This chain uses TRBV20-1 with TRBJ1-2; the match to TRBD1 covers 7 bases. CDR1 and CDR2 from the germline V gene are DFQATT and SNEGSKA (reference sequence). CDR3 length equals 13 residues. Germline trimming cut 3 bases from V and 5 bases from J; bases unmatched to any gene: 6. The chain's CDR3 is CSASVDRVYGYTF. Partial CDR3 DNA: TGCAGTGCTAGCGTCGACAGGGTATATGGC.

As to this clone: The sequence runs out 3 residues before the end of the CDR3; the remainder is reconstructed from the germline J gene. The V gene is TRBV7-2, the J gene TRBJ1-6, with D possibly TRBD1 on 6 matching bases. The germline gives CDR1 SGHTA, CDR2 FQGNSA. CDR3 size: 14 residues. CDR3 DNA (partial): TGTGCCAGCAGCTTGGGTCAGGGGCGGGAGCCC. Protein sequence: CASSLGQGREP. The entire CDR3 protein reads CASSLGQGREPLHF.

On this clone itself: The read ends 3 residues shy of where the CDR3 ends; the end is completed using the germline J gene. V is TRBV2 and J is TRBJ1-1, with a tentative D call TRBD1 (6 bases). The V gene's germline CDR1 is SNHLY and CDR2 FYNNEI. V lost 7 bases to trimming and J lost 4 bases, with 16 bases between them. This CDR3 spans 14 amino acids. The CDR3 bases that were read are TGTGCCAGCAAACCGGGACAAGGGGGCACTGAA. Its translation is CASKPGQGGTE. The CDR3 reads in full as CASKPGQGGTEAFF.

As concerns this clone: From the germline J gene comes the end of the CDR3, since the read stops 3 residues before it. This chain joins TRBV11-1 and TRBJ2-7, with 7 nucleotides matching TRBD2. Germline assignment: CDR1 SGHAT and CDR2 FQDESV (reference sequence). The CDR3 totals 15 residues. The V segment lost 0 bases and the J segment 5 bases; nucleotides outside the gene matches: 7. The CDR3 bases that were read are TGTGCCAGCAGCTTAGCAGGGCGGGGGAACGACGAG. The encoded protein is CASSLAGRGNDE. The full CDR3 protein reads CASSLAGRGNDEQYF.

Comments on this clone: The read gets to within 3 residues of the CDR3 end, and the germline J gene fills in the rest. This chain links TRBV5-6 with TRBJ2-7; TRBD1 agrees at 7 bases. Trimming at V came to 3 bases and at J to 3 bases, leaving 6 bases not matched to a gene. CDR1 is SGHDT and CDR2 is YYEEEE in the germline V gene. This CDR3 has 14 amino acids. Here the CDR3 reads CASSSLTGFYEQYF. The CDR3 DNA, read in part, is TGTGCCAGCAGCTCTTTGACAGGGTTCTACGAG.

About this clone itself: The read is 3 residues too short to cover the CDR3 end, so that end is filled in from the germline J gene. This chain links TRBV20-1 with TRBJ2-1; D call uncertain. The germline V and J ends were trimmed by 6 bases and 3 bases, with 9 bases remaining between them. This CDR3 has 12 amino acids. Germline loops: CDR1 DFQATT, CDR2 SNEGSKA (reference sequence). CDR3 bases read: TGCAGTGCAGCCCCTCACTACAATGAG. This codes for CSAAPHYNE. The full CDR3 protein reads CSAAPHYNEQFF.

CDR3 DNA (partial): TGTGCCAGCAGCCCCCTCCCGGACAGGGAAGAGACC. Its protein is CASSPLPDREET. The complete CDR3 protein is CASSPLPDREETQYF. The chain combines TRBV7-6 with TRBJ2-5; 8 nucleotides line up with TRBD1. The sequenced fragment ends 3 residues before the CDR3 boundary, so the rest is inferred from the germline J gene. The V segment lost 5 bases and the J segment 3 bases; nucleotides outside the gene matches: 8. The CDR3 is 15 residues long. Germline V gene data show CDR1 as SGHVS and CDR2 as FNYEAQ.

Notes on this clone: The CDR3 end falls 3 residues outside the read, so it is completed with the germline J gene. The V gene is TRBV13, the J gene TRBJ1-2; possibly TRBD1 for D (5 bases). Trimming removed 1 base at V and 5 bases at J, with 11 bases between. Germline assignment: CDR1 PRHDT and CDR2 FYEKMQ (reference sequence). The CDR3 is 14 residues long. The DNA read from the CDR3 is TGTGCCAGCAGCTTAGTAGAGGGACTGTATGGC. It encodes CASSLVEGLYG. The CDR3 in full is CASSLVEGLYGYTF.

Details on this clone: Read data end 3 residues before the CDR3 end; the end is taken from the germline J gene. J is TRBJ2-3 and V is TRBV28; 9 bases are a match to TRBD2. The length of the CDR3 is 16 residues. With 5 bases clipped from V and 6 bases from J, the junction kept 12 bases outside the gene matches. In germline, CDR1 is MDHEN, CDR2 SYDVKM. The sequenced CDR3 bases are TGTGCCAGCAGTGGACTTAGCGGGAGCATCGGGGATACG. Protein: CASSGLSGSIGDT. The full-length CDR3 reads as CASSGLSGSIGDTQYF.

Notes on this clone: Coverage ceases 3 residues before the CDR3 finishes, and the germline J gene fills in the end. The rearrangement uses TRBV3-1 (or the pseudogene TRBV3-2) and TRBJ1-2; D is ambiguous. Germline V gives CDR1 LGHDT, CDR2 YNNKEL (reference sequence). V was trimmed by 6 bases and J by 4 bases, leaving 12 bases between them. This CDR3 is 13 amino acids long. The CDR3 here is CASSREGLYGYTF. CDR3 DNA, as far as it was read: TGTGCCAGCAGTCGAGAGGGTCTCTATGGC.

The DNA read from the CDR3 is TGCGCCAGTCCGGGACAGGGGGCTGAA. Translated: CASPGQGAE. The CDR3 in full is CASPGQGAEAFF. The rearrangement joins TRBV23-1 to TRBJ1-1; 11 nucleotides match TRBD1. Read sequence stops 3 residues before the CDR3 end, and the germline J gene provides the missing end. TRBV23-1 qualifies as an ORF whose function is uncertain. The ends lost 9 bases at V and 6 bases at J; junction bases unmatched: 3. The CDR3 spans 12 residues.

In regard to this clone: The read gets to within 3 residues of the CDR3 end, and the germline J gene fills in the rest. V usage is TRBV6-1 and J usage is TRBJ2-3, with a possible D match to TRBD2 (6 bases). The CDR3 length is 15 residues. The germline gives CDR1 MNHNS, CDR2 SASEGT. Trimming stripped 3 bases from V and 1 base from J, with 11 bases between. The CDR3: CASSDKGLGTDTQYF. CDR3 DNA, as far as it was read: TGTGCCAGCAGTGATAAGGGACTCGGCACAGATACG.

With regard to this clone: The CDR3 goes on 3 residues after the read ends, and that part is filled in from the germline J gene. This sequence joins TRBV6-1 and TRBJ2-3; 15 positions match TRBD2. The CDR3 sequence is 15 residues long. Looked up from germline, CDR1 is MNHNS and CDR2 is SASEGT. V lost 4 bases to trimming and J lost 4 bases; unmatched junction nucleotides: 0. CDR3 loop: CASSGTSGGADTQYF. The covered CDR3 bases are TGTGCCAGCAGTGGGACTAGCGGGGGGGCAGATACG.

With respect to this clone: The sequence runs out 3 residues before the end of the CDR3; the remainder is reconstructed from the germline J gene. The genes are TRBV25-1 and TRBJ2-5, with D possibly being TRBD2 (5 bases). This CDR3 has 14 amino acids. V gave up 3 bases and J gave up 5 bases, with 13 bases separating them. Germline CDR1 MGHDK, CDR2 SYGVNS. Partial CDR3 DNA: TGTGCCAGCAGTGAGGGATATCCGGGGGAGACC. This codes for CASSEGYPGET. The full-length CDR3 reads as CASSEGYPGETQYF.

As to this clone: The read ends 3 residues before the CDR3 terminus; that terminus is restored from the germline J gene. The chain recombines TRBV7-2 with TRBJ2-5; 8 bases agree with TRBD2. This CDR3 spans 15 amino acids. V dropped 6 bases and J dropped 4; count of bases not matched to a gene: 10. The germline V gene has CDR1 SGHTA and CDR2 FQGNSA. This CDR3 is CASSSREGGGETQYF. The part of the CDR3 DNA that was read is TGTGCCAGCAGTTCCCGGGAGGGGGGGGGAGAGACC.

As to this clone: The observed sequence ends 3 residues before the CDR3 terminus, with the missing tail filled in from the germline J gene. This chain joins TRBV20-1 and TRBJ1-2; D may be TRBD1 (5 bases). This CDR3 has 15 residues. CDR1 and CDR2 from the germline V gene are DFQATT and SNEGSKA (reference sequence). V lost 6 bases and J lost 2, with 19 bases in between. The part of the CDR3 DNA that was read is TGCAGTGCCACCCCAAGGGGAACCTTAAACTATGGC. It translates to CSATPRGTLNYG. The entire CDR3 sequence reads CSATPRGTLNYGYTF.